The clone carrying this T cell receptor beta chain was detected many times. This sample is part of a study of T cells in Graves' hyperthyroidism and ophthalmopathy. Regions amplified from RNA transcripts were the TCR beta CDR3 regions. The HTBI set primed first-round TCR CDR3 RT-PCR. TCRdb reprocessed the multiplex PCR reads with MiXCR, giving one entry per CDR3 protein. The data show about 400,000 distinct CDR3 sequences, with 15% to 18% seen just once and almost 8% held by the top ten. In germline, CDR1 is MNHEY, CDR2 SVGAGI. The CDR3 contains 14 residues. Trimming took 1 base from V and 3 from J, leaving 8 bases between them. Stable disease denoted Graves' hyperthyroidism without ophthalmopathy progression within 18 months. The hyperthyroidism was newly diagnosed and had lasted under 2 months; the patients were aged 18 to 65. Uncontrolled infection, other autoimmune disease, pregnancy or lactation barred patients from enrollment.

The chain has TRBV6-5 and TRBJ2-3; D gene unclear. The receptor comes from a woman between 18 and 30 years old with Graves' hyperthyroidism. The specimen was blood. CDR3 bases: TGTGCCAGCAGTTACTTTGCGAAAACAGATACGCAGTATTTT. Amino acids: CASSYFAKTDTQYF.